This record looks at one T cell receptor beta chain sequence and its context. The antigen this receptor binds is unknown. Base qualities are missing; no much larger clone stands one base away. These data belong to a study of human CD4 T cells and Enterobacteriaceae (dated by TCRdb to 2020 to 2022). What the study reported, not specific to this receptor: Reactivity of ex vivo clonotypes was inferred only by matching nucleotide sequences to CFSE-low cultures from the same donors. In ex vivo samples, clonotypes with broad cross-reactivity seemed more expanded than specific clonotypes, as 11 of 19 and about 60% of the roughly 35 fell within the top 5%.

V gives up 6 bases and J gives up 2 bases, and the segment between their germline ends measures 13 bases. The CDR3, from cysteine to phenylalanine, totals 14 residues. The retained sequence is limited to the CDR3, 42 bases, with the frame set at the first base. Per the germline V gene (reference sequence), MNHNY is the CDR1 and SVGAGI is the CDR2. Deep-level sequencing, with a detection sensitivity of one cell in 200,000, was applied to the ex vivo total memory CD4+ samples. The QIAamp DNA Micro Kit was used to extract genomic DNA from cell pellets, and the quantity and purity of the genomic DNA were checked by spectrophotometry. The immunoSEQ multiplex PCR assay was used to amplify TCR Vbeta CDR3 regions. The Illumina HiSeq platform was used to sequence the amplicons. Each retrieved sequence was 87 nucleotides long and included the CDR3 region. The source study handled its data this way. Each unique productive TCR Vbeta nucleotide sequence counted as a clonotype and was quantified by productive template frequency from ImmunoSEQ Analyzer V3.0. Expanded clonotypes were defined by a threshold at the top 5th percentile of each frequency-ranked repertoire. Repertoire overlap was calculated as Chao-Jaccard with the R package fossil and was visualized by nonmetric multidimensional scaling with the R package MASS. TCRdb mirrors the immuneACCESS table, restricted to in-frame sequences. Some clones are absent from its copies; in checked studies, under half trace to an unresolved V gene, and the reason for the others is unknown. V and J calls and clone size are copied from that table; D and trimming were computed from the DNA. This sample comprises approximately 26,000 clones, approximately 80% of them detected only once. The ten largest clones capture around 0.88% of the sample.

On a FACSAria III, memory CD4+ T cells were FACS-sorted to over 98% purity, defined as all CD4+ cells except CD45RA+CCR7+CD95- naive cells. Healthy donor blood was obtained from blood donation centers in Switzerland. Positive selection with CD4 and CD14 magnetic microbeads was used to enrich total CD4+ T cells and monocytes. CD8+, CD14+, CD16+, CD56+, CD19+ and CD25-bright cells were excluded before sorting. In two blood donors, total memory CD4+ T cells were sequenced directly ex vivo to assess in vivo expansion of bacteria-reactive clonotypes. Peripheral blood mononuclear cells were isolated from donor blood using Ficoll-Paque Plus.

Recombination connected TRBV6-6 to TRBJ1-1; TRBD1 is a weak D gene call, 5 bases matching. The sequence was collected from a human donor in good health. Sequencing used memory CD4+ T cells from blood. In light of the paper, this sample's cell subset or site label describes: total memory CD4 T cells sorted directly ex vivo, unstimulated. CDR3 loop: CASSRTRDNTEAFF. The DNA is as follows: TGTGCCAGCAGCCGGACCCGGGACAACACTGAAGCTTTCTTT.